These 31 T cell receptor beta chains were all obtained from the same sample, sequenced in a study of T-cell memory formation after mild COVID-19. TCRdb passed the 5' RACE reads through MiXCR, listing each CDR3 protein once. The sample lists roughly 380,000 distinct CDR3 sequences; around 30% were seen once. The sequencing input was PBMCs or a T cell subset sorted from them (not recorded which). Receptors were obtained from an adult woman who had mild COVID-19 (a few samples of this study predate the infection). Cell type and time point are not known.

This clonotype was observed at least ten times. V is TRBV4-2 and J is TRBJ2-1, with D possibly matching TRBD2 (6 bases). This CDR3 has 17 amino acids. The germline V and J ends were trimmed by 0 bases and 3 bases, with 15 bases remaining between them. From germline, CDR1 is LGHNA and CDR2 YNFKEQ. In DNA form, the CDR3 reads TGTGCCAGCAGCCAAGACTGGAGCGCCGGGGGCTACAATGAGCAGTTCTTC. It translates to CASSQDWSAGGYNEQFF.

CDR3: CASSLAPGSELETQYF. CDR3 coding DNA: TGCGCCAGCAGCTTGGCCCCGGGATCGGAGCTGGAGACCCAGTACTTC. This chain connects TRBV5-1 to TRBJ2-5; perhaps TRBD2 as D (5 bases). The germline CDR1 and CDR2 sequences are SGHRS and YFSETQ. The CDR3 loop spans 16 amino acids. V lost 0 bases and J 5 bases, leaving 17 bases between the germline ends. The variable domain in full, with the rest retrieved from reference TRBV5-1 and TRBJ2-5, is KAGVTQTPRYLIKTRGQQVTLSCSPISGHRSVSWYQQTPGQGLQFLFEYFSETQRNKGNFPGRFSGRQFSNSRSEMNVSTLELGDSALYLCASSLAPGSELETQYFGPGTRLLVL.

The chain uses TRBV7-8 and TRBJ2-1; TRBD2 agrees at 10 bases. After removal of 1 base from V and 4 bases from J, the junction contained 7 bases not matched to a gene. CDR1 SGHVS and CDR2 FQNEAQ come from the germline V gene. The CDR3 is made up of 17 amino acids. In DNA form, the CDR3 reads TGTGCCAGCAGCTTAGAGGGTAGCGGGAGGCGGTACAATGAGCAGTTCTTC. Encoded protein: CASSLEGSGRRYNEQFF. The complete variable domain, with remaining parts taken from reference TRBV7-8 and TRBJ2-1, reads GAGVSQSPRYKVAKRGQDVALRCDPISGHVSLFWYQQALGQGPEFLTYFQNEAQLDKSGLPSDRFFAERPEGSVSTLKIQRTQQEDSAVYLCASSLEGSGRRYNEQFFGPGTRLTVL.

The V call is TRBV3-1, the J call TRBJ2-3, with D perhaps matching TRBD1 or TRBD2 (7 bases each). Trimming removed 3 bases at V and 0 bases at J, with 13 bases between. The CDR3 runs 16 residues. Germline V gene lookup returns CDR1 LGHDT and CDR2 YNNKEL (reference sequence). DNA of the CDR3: TGTGCCAGCAGCCAGGGAGGGGGCCATAGCACAGATACGCAGTATTTT. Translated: CASSQGGGHSTDTQYF.

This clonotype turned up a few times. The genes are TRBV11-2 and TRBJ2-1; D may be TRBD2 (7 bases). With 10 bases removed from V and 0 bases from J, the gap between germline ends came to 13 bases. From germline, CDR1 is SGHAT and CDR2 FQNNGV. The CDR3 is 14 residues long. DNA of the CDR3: TGTGCCATCAAAAGGGGGGGCTCCTACAATGAGCAGTTCTTC. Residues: CAIKRGGSYNEQFF.

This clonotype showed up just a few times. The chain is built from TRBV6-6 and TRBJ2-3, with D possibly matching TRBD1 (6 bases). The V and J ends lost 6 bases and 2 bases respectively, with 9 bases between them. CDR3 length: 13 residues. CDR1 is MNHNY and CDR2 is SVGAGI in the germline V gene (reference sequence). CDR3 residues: CASRDRDTDTQYF. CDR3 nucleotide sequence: TGTGCCAGCAGGGACAGAGACACAGATACGCAGTATTTT.

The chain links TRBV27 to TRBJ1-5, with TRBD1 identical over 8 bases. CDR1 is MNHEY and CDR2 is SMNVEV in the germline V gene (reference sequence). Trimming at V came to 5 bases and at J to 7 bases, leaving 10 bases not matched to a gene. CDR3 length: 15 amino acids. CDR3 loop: CASSPDRGGGQPQHF. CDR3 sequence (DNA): TGTGCCAGCAGTCCCGACAGGGGCGGGGGGCAGCCCCAGCATTTT.

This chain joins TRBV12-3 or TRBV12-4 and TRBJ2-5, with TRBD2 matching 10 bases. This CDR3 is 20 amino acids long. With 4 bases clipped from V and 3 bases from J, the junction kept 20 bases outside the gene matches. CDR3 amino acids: CASSSPPSGRNYSPKETQYF. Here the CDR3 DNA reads TGTGCCAGCAGTTCCCCCCCTAGCGGGAGAAATTATTCCCCAAAAGAGACCCAGTACTTC.

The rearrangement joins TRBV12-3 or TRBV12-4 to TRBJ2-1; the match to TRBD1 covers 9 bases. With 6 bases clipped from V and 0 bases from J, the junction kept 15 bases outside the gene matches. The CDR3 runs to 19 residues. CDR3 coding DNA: TGTGCCAGCAGATGGGGGGACAGGGCGTACCAGAGCTCCTACAATGAGCAGTTCTTC. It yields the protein CASRWGDRAYQSSYNEQFF.

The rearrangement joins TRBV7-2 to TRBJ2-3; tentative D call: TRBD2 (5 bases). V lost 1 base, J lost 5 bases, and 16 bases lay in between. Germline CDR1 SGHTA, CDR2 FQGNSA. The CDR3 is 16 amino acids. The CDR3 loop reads CASSLGQGILVDTQYF. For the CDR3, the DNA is TGTGCCAGCAGCTTAGGGCAAGGTATACTAGTAGATACGCAGTATTTT.

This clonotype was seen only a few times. CDR3 protein: CASSSEGGSWDTQYF. CDR3 in DNA: TGCGCCAGCAGCTCCGAAGGGGGCTCGTGGGATACGCAGTATTTT. The chain uses TRBV5-1 and TRBJ2-3; TRBD1 agrees at 7 bases. This CDR3 contains 15 residues. Per the germline V gene, CDR1 is SGHRS and CDR2 is YFSETQ. V shed 3 bases and J 6 bases; nucleotides not matched to a gene: 10.

The CDR3 nucleotides are TGCAGTGCTAGAGAGAGGGGAGATGGCAATCAGCCCCAGCATTTT. Its translation is CSARERGDGNQPQHF. The chain carries TRBV20-1 and TRBJ1-5, with D possibly TRBD1 on 5 matching bases. V gave up 0 bases and J gave up 2 bases, with 11 bases separating them. Looked up from germline, CDR1 is DFQATT and CDR2 is SNEGSKA (reference sequence). CDR3 length equals 15 residues.

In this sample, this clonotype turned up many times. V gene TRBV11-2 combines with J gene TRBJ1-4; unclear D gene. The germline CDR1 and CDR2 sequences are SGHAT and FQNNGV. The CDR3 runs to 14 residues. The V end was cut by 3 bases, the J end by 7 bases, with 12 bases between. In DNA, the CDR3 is TGTGCCAGCAGCTTCGATCCTCCATCTGAAAAACTGTTTTTT. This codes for CASSFDPPSEKLFF.

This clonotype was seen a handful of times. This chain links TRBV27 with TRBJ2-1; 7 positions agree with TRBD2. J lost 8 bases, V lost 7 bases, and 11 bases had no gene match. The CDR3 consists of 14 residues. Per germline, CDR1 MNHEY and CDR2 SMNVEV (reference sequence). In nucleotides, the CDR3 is TGTGCCAGCATGGGGCGGGAGATCCTCTATGAGCAGTTCTTC. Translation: CASMGREILYEQFF.

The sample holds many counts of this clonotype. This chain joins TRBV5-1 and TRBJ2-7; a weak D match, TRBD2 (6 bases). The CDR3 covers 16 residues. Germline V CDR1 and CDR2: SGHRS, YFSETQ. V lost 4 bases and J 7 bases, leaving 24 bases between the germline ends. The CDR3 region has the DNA TGCGCCAGCAGCCGGACTACCCCTAGGCCTACGGATGAGCAGTACTTC. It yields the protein CASSRTTPRPTDEQYF.

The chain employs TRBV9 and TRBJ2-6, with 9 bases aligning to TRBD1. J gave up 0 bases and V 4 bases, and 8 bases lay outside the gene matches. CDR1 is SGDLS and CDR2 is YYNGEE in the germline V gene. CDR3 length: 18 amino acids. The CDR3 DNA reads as TGTGCCAGCAGCCATTCCGGGACAGGGCACTCTGGGGCCAACGTCCTGACTTTC. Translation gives CASSHSGTGHSGANVLTF.

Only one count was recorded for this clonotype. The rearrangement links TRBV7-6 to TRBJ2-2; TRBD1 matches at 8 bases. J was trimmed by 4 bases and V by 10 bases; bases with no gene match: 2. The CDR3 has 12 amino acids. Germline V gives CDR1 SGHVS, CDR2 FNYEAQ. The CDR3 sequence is CATQGATGELFF. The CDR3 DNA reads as TGTGCCACCCAGGGGGCCACCGGGGAGCTGTTTTTT.

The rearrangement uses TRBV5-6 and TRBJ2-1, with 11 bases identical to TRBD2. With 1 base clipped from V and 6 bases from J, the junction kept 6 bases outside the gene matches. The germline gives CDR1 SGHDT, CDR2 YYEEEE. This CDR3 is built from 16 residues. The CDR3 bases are TGTGCCAGCAGCTTGCTTGGCCTAGCGGGGGGCAATGAGCAGTTCTTC. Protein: CASSLLGLAGGNEQFF.

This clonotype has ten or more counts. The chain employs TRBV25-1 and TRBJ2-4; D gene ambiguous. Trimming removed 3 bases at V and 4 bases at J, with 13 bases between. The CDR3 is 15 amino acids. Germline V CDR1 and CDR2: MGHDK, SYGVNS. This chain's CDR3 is CASSEGSVSKNIQYF. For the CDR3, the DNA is TGTGCCAGCAGTGAGGGTTCGGTTTCGAAAAACATTCAGTACTTC.

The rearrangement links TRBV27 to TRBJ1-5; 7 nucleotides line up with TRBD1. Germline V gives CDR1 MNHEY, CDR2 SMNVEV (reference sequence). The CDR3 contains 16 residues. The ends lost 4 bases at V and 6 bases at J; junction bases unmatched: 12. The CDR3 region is CASSSRSTGSGQPQHF. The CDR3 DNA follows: TGTGCCAGCAGTTCCCGATCGACAGGGTCCGGTCAGCCCCAGCATTTT.

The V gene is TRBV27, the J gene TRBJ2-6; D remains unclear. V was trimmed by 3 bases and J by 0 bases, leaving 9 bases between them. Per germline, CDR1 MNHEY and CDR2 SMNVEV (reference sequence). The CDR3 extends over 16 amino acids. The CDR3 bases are TGTGCCAGCAGTTTGGGAAAGTACTCTGGGGCCAACGTCCTGACTTTC. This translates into CASSLGKYSGANVLTF.

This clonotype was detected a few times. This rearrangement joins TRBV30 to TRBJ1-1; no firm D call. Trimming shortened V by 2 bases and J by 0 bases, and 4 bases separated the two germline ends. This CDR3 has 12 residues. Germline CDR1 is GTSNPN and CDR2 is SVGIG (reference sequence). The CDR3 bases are TGTGCCTGGAGTAGAATGAACACTGAAGCTTTCTTT. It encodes CAWSRMNTEAFF.

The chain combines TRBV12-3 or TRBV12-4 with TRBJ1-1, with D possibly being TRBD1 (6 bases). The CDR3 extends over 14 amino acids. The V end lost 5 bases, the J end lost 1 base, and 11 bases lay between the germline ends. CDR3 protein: CASSPRGTNTEAFF. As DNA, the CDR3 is TGTGCCAGCAGTCCCAGGGGTACGAACACTGAAGCTTTCTTT.

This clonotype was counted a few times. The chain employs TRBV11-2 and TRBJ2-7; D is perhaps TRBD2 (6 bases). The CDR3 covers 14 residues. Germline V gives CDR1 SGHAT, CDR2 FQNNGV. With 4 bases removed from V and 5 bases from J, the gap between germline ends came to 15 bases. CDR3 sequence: CASSSPRGRNEQYF. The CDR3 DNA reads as TGTGCCAGCAGCTCCCCTCGAGGGAGGAACGAGCAGTACTTC.

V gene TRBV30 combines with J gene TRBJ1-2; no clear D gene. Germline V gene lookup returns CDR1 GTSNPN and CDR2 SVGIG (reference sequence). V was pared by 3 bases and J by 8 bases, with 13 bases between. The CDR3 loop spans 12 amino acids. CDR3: CAWSNNVEGYTF. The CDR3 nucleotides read TGTGCCTGGAGCAACAATGTCGAGGGCTACACCTTC.

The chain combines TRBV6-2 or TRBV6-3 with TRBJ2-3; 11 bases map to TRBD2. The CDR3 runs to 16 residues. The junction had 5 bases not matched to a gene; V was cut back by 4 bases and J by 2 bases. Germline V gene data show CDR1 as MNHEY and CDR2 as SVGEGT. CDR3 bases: TGTGCCAGCAGTTGGGGACTAGCGGAGGTCACAGATACGCAGTATTTT. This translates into CASSWGLAEVTDTQYF.

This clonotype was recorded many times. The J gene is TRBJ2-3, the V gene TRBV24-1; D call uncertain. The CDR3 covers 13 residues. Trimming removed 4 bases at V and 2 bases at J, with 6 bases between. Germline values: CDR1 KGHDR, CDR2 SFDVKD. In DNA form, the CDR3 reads TGTGCCACCAGTGACCCCCCCACAGATACGCAGTATTTT. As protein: CATSDPPTDTQYF.

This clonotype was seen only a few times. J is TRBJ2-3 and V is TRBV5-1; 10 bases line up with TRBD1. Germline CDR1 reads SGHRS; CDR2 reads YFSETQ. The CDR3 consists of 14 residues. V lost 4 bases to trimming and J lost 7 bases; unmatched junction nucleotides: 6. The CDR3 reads CASSLGTGVNTQYF. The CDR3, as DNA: TGCGCCAGCAGCCTGGGGACAGGGGTTAATACGCAGTATTTT. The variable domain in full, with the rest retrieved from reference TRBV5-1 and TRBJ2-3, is KAGVTQTPRYLIKTRGQQVTLSCSPISGHRSVSWYQQTPGQGLQFLFEYFSETQRNKGNFPGRFSGRQFSNSRSEMNVSTLELGDSALYLCASSLGTGVNTQYFGPGTRLTVL.

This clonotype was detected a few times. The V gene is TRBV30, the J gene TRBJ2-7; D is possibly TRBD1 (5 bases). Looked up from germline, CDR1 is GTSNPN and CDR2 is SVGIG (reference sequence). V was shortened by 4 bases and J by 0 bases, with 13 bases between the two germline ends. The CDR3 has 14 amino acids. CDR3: CAWKRGAGSYEQYF. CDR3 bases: TGTGCCTGGAAACGTGGGGCTGGCTCCTACGAGCAGTACTTC.

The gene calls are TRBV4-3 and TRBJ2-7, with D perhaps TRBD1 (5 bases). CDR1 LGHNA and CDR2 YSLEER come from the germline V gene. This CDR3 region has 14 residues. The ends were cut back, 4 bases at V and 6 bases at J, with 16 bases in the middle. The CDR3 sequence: CASSRNDQGFEQYF. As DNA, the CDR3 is TGCGCCAGCAGCCGAAATGACCAGGGTTTCGAGCAGTACTTC.

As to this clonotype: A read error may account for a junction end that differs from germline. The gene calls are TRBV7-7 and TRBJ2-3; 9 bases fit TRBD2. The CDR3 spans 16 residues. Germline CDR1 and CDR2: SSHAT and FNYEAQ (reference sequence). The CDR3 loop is CASSLGLAGIADTQYF. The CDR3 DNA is TGTGCTAGCAGCTTGGGCCTAGCGGGGATCGCAGATACGCAGTATTTT.